The 8 T cell receptor beta chains below come from one sample, sequenced in a study of shared clonotypes between healthy human individuals. Only in-frame clones appear in the TCRdb table, and some are missing; sequencing was by immunoSEQ multiplex PCR. The data show fewer than 1 million clones, around 96% seen once. Naive CD8 cells lacked CD45RO, underwent positive selection for CCR7 and left out terminally differentiated effector memory CD45RA+ cells. Material for sequencing was naive CD8+ T cells sorted from blood. All receptors derive from a man aged 30 to 45 in good health.

V is TRBV5-1 and J is TRBJ2-5; D not certain. The CDR3 sequence is 13 residues long. Trimming pared 0 bases from V and 0 bases from J, leaving 3 bases between. The germline V gene encodes CDR1 SGHRS and CDR2 YFSETQ. Here the CDR3 DNA reads TGCGCCAGCAGCTTGGATTACCAAGAGACCCAGTACTTC. Translating it yields CASSLDYQETQYF. The whole variable domain, remainder taken from reference TRBV5-1 and TRBJ2-5, is KAGVTQTPRYLIKTRGQQVTLSCSPISGHRSVSWYQQTPGQGLQFLFEYFSETQRNKGNFPGRFSGRQFSNSRSEMNVSTLELGDSALYLCASSLDYQETQYFGPGTRLLVL.

This chain uses TRBV27 with TRBJ2-7; 13 bases match TRBD2. The CDR3 is 15 amino acids. V shed 3 bases and J 3 bases; nucleotides not matched to a gene: 2. Germline loops: CDR1 MNHEY, CDR2 SMNVEV (reference sequence). CDR3: CASSLTSGRFYEQYF. CDR3 in DNA: TGTGCCAGCAGTTTGACTAGCGGGAGGTTCTACGAGCAGTACTTC.

This chain connects TRBV28 to TRBJ1-2; the D is unclear. V lost 6 bases and J 4 bases, leaving 15 bases between the germline ends. The CDR3 loop spans 14 amino acids. CDR1 is MDHEN, CDR2 SYDVKM, per germline. CDR3 sequence reads: CASSPPAWGYGYTF. CDR3 DNA sequence: TGTGCCAGCAGCCCCCCGGCGTGGGGCTATGGCTACACCTTC.

The V gene is TRBV7-2, the J gene TRBJ2-3; 7 bases are shared with TRBD1. V shed 5 bases, J shed 0 bases, and the junction held 14 bases outside the gene matches. There are 18 residues in the CDR3. The V gene's germline CDR1 is SGHTA and CDR2 FQGNSA. CDR3 loop: CASSPDRADPKSTDTQYF. CDR3 nucleotide sequence: TGTGCCAGCAGCCCCGACAGGGCCGACCCGAAAAGCACAGATACGCAGTATTTT.

This clone has just one count. This sequence joins TRBV27 and TRBJ2-7; D ambiguous. Germline CDR1 is MNHEY and CDR2 is SMNVEV (reference sequence). Trimming shortened V by 4 bases and J by 0 bases, and 13 bases separated the two germline ends. This CDR3 is 15 amino acids long. CDR3 DNA: TGTGCCAGCAGTTCCGGTGGTAGCCGCTCCTACGAGCAGTACTTC. It translates to CASSSGGSRSYEQYF.

The V call is TRBV5-1, the J call TRBJ2-2, with 8 bases aligning to TRBD2. Trimming at V came to 6 bases and at J to 3 bases, leaving 10 bases not matched to a gene. The germline gives CDR1 SGHRS, CDR2 YFSETQ. The CDR3 extends over 16 amino acids. The CDR3 loop reads CASTPDGRADTGELFF. CDR3 bases: TGCGCCAGCACCCCCGACGGGAGGGCCGACACCGGGGAGCTGTTTTTT.

This clone was detected once. The rearrangement uses TRBV10-2 and TRBJ2-7, with 8 positions matching TRBD2. Losses at the gene ends were 5 bases for V and 6 bases for J; bases not matched to a gene: 6. CDR1 WSHSY and CDR2 SAAADI come from the germline V gene. The CDR3 is made up of 13 amino acids. The CDR3 reads CASSPGGPSEQYF. The CDR3, as DNA: TGCGCCAGCAGTCCGGGAGGGCCCTCCGAGCAGTACTTC.

The chain employs TRBV7-9 and TRBJ2-1; 11 bases agree with TRBD2. This CDR3 region has 17 residues. From germline, CDR1 is SEHNR and CDR2 FQNEAQ (reference sequence). Germline trimming cut 5 bases from V and 2 bases from J; bases unmatched to any gene: 8. CDR3 residues: CASSPSSSGRTYNEQFF. In DNA form, the CDR3 reads TGTGCCAGCAGCCCATCTTCTAGCGGGAGGACCTACAATGAGCAGTTCTTC.